This T cell receptor beta chain was recovered during a study of T cell changes during pregnancy in multiple sclerosis. Profiled with immunoSEQ multiplex PCR; TCRdb holds only in-frame clones, not every one. This sample yields about 120,000 clones, of which more than 85% are seen a single time; more than 1.5% belongs to the top ten. Looked up from germline, CDR1 is SEHNR and CDR2 is FQNEAQ (reference sequence). Deletions cut 5 bases from V and 1 base from J, with 2 bases between. The CDR3 totals 11 residues. The chain is built from TRBV7-9 and TRBJ2-5; D is unclear. Sample: peripheral blood, taken in the third trimester of pregnancy. This clonotype was obtained from a female donor with multiple sclerosis, enrolled in a pregnancy study. For the CDR3, the DNA is TGTGCCAGCAGCCTCCAAGAGACCCAGTACTTC. As protein: CASSLQETQYF.